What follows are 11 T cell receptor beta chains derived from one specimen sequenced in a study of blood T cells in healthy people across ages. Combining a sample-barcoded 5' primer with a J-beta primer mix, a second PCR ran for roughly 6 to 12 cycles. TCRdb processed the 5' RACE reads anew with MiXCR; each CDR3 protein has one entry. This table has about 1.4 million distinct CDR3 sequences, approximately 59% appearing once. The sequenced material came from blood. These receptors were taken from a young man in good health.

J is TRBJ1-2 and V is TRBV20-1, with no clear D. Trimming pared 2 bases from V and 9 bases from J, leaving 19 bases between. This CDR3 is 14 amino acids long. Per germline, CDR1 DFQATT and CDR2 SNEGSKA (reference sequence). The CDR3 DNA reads TGCAGTGCTAGACGGACGGGAGTACTATGGAGCTACACCTTC. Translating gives CSARRTGVLWSYTF.

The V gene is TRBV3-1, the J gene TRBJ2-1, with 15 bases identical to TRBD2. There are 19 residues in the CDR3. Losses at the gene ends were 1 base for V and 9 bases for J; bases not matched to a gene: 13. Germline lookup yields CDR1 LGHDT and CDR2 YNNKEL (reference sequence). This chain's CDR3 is CASSQVNPGTSGGRSEQFF. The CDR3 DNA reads TGTGCCAGCAGCCAAGTAAACCCCGGGACTAGCGGGGGGAGAAGTGAGCAGTTCTTC.

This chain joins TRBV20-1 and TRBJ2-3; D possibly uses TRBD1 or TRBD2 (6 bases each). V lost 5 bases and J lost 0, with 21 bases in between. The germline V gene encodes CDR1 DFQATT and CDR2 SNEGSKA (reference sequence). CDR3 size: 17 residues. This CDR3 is CSASHRGRASSTDTQYF. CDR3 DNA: TGCAGTGCTTCCCACCGGGGGCGGGCCTCTAGCACAGATACGCAGTATTTT.

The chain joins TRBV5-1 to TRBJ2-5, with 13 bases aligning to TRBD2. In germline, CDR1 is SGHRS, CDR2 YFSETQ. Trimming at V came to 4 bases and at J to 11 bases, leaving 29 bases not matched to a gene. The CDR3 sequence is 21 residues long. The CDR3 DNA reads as TGCGCCAGCAGCCACCTAATCGGACTAGCGGGAGTAGTTGGTTCCTACAATGAGCAGTACTTC. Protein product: CASSHLIGLAGVVGSYNEQYF.

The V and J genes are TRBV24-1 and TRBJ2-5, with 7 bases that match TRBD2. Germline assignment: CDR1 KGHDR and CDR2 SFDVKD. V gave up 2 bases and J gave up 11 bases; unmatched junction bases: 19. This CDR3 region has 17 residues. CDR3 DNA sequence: TGTGCCACCAGTGATTCCCTATCAAATGAGGGAGGGGCTGAGCAGTACTTC. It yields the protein CATSDSLSNEGGAEQYF.

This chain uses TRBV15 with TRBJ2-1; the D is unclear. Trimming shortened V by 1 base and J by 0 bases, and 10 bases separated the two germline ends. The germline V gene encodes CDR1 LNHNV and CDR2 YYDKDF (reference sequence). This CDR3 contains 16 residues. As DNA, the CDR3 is TGTGCCACCAGCAGAGTGGCCTATAGCTCCTACAATGAGCAGTTCTTC. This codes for CATSRVAYSSYNEQFF. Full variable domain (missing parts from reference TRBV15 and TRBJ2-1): DAMVIQNPRYQVTQFGKPVTLSCSQTLNHNVMYWYQQKSSQAPKLLFHYYDKDFNNEADTPDNFQSRRPNTSFCFLDIRSPGLGDTAMYLCATSRVAYSSYNEQFFGPGTRLTVL.

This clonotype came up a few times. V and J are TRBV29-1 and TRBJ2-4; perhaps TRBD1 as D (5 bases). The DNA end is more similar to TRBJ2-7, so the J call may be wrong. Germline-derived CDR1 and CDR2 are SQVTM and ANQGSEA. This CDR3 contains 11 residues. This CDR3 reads CSVAQGNEQYF. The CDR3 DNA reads TGCAGCGTTGCTCAGGGAAACGAGCAGTACTTC.

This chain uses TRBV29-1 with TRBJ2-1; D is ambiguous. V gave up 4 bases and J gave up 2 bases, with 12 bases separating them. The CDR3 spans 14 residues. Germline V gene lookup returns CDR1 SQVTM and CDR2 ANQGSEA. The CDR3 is CSVARLYPYNEQFF. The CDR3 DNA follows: TGCAGCGTTGCACGCTTATACCCCTACAATGAGCAGTTCTTC.

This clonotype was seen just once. CDR3 region: CSARDDRDLAEAFF. The DNA for the CDR3 is TGCAGTGCTAGAGATGACAGGGATCTCGCTGAAGCTTTCTTT. This chain links TRBV20-1 with TRBJ1-1, with TRBD1 matching 7 bases. CDR1 is DFQATT, CDR2 SNEGSKA, per germline (reference sequence). With V trimmed by 0 bases and J by 6 bases, 7 bases remained unmatched. The CDR3 runs 14 residues.

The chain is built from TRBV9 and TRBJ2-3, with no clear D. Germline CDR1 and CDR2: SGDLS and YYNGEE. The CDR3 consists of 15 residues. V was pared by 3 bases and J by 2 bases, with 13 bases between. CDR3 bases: TGTGCCAGCAGCGAAGGATATCCGCCCACAGATACGCAGTATTTT. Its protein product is CASSEGYPPTDTQYF.

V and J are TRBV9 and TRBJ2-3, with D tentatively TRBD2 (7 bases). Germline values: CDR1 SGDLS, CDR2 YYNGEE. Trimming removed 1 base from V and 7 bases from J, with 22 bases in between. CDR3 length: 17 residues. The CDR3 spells CASSVTGLHGGPNTQYF. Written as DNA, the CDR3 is TGTGCCAGCAGCGTAACGGGTCTACACGGGGGGCCAAATACGCAGTATTTT.